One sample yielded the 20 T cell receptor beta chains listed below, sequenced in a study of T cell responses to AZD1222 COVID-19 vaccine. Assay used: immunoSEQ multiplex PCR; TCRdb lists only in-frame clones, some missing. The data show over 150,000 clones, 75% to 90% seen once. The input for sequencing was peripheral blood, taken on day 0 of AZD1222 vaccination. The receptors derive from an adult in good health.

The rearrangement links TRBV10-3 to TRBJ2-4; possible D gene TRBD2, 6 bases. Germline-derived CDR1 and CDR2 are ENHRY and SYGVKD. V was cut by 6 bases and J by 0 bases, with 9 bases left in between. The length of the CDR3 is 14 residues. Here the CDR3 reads CAISGDLAKNIQYF. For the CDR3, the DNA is TGTGCCATCAGCGGGGACTTAGCCAAAAACATTCAGTACTTC.

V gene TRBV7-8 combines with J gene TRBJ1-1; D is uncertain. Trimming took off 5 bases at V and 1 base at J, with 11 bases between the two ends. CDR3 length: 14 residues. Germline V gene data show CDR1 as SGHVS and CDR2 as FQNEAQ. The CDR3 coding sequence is TGTGCCAGCAGCCAAGTAAACCAGAACACTGAAGCTTTCTTT. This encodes CASSQVNQNTEAFF.

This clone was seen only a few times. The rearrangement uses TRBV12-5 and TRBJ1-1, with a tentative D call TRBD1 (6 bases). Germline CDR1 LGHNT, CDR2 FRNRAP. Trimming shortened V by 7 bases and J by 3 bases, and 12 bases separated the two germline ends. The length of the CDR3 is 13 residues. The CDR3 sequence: CASAKDRYTEAFF. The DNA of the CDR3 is TGTGCTAGTGCCAAGGACAGATACACTGAAGCTTTCTTT.

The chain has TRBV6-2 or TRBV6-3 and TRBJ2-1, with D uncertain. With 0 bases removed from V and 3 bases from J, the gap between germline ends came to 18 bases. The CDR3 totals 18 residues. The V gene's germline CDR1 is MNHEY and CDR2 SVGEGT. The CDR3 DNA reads TGTGCCAGCAGTTACTCGACGAGGATTAGTCGGCTCTACAATGAGCAGTTCTTC. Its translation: CASSYSTRISRLYNEQFF.

CDR3 sequence reads: CASSGAGGRNSPLHF. DNA for the CDR3: TGTGCCAGCAGCGGGGCAGGGGGCAGGAATTCACCCCTCCACTTT. The rearrangement uses TRBV5-4 and TRBJ1-6; 8 bases agree with TRBD1. This CDR3 is built from 15 residues. Germline V gene data show CDR1 as SGHNT and CDR2 as YYREEE (reference sequence). Germline trimming cut 4 bases from V and 7 bases from J; bases unmatched to any gene: 7. The full variable domain, rest sourced from reference TRBV5-4 and TRBJ1-6, is ETGVTQSPTHLIKTRGQQVTLRCSSQSGHNTVSWYQQALGQGPQFIFQYYREEENGRGNFPPRFSGLQFPNYSSELNVNALELDDSALYLCASSGAGGRNSPLHFGNGTRLTVT.

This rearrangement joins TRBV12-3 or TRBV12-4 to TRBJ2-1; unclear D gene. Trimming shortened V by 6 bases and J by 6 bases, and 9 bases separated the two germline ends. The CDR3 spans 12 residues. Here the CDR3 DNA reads TGTGCCAGCAGCACCACCGTCAATGAGCAGTTCTTC. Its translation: CASSTTVNEQFF.

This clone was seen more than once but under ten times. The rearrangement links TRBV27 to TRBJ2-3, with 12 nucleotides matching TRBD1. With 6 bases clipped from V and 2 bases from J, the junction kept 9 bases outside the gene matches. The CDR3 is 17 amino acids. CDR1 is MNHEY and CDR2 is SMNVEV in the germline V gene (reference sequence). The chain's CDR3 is CASSHRDRGPFTDTQYF. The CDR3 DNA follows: TGTGCCAGCAGCCATCGGGACAGGGGGCCATTCACAGATACGCAGTATTTT.

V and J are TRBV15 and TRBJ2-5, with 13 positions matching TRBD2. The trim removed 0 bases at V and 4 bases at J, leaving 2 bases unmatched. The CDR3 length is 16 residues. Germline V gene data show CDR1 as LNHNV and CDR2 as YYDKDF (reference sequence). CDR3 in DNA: TGTGCCACCAGCAGAGATCGACTAGCGGGGGGAGAGACCCAGTACTTC. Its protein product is CATSRDRLAGGETQYF.

In nucleotides, the CDR3 is TGCGCCAGCAGCGCCGGGCCGCCCCGTGAATCCTACGAGCAGTACTTC. This sequence encodes CASSAGPPRESYEQYF. This chain joins TRBV5-1 and TRBJ2-7; D is unclear. Germline V gene data show CDR1 as SGHRS and CDR2 as YFSETQ. V lost 4 bases and J 1 base, leaving 18 bases between the germline ends. The CDR3 length is 16 residues.

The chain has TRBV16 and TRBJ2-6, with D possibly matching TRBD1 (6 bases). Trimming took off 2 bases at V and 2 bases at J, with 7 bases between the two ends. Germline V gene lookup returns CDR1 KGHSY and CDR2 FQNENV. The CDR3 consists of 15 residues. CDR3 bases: TGTGCCAGCAGCCAACAGGGGACTGGGGCCAACGTCCTGACTTTC. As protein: CASSQQGTGANVLTF.

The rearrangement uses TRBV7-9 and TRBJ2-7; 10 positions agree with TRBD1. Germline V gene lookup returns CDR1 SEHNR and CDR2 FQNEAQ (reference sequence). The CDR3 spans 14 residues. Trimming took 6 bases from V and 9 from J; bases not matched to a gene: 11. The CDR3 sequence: CASSTGTGDRWQYF. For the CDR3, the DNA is TGTGCCAGCAGTACCGGGACAGGGGACAGGTGGCAGTACTTC. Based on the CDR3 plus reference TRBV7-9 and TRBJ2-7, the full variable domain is DTGVSQNPRHKITKRGQNVTFRCDPISEHNRLYWYRQTLGQGPEFLTYFQNEAQLEKSRLLSDRFSAERPKGSFSTLEIQRTEQGDSAMYLCASSTGTGDRWQYFGPGTRLTVT.

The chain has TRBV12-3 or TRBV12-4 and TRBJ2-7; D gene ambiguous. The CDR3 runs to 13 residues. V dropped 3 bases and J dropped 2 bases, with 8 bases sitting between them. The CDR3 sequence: CASSLGSTYEQYV. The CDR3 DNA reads TGTGCCAGCAGTTTGGGATCGACCTACGAGCAGTACGTC.

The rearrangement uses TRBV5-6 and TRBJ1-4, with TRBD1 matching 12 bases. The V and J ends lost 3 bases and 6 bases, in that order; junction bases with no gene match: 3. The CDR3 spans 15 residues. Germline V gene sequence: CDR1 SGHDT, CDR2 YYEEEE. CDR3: CASSWGTGGHEKLFF. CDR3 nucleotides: TGTGCCAGCAGCTGGGGGACAGGGGGCCATGAAAAACTGTTTTTT. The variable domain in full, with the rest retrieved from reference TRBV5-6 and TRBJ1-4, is DAGVTQSPTHLIKTRGQQVTLRCSPKSGHDTVSWYQQALGQGPQFIFQYYEEEERQRGNFPDRFSGHQFPNYSSELNVNALLLGDSALYLCASSWGTGGHEKLFFGSGTQLSVL.

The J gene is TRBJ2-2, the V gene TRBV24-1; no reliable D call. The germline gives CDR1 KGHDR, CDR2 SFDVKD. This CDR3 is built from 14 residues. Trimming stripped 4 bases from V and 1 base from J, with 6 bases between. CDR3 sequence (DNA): TGTGCCACCAGTGACGCAGGGAACACCGGGGAGCTGTTTTTT. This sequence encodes CATSDAGNTGELFF.

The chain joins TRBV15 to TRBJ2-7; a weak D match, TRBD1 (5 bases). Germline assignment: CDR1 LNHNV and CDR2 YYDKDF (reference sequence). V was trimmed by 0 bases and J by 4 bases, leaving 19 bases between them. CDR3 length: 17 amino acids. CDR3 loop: CATSRDGRSTDKYEQYV. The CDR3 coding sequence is TGTGCCACCAGCAGAGATGGGCGGAGTACGGACAAGTACGAGCAGTACGTC.

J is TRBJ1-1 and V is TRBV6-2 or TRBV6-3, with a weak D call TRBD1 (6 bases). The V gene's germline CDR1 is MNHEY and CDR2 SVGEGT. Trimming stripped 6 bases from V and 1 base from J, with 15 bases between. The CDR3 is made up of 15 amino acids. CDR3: CASSKWGAKNTEAFF. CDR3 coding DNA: TGTGCCAGCAGCAAGTGGGGGGCCAAGAACACTGAAGCTTTCTTT.

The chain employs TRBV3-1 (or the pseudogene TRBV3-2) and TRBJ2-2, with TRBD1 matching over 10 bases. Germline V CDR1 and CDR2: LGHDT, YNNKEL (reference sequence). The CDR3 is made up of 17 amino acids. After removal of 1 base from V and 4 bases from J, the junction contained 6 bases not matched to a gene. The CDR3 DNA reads TGTGCCAGCAGCCAAGGACAGGGGGCCGCTCGCACCGGGGAGCTGTTTTTT. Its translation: CASSQGQGAARTGELFF.

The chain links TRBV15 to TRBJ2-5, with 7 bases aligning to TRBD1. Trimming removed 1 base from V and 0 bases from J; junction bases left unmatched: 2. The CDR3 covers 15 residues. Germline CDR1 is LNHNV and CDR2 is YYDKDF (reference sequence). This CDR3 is CATSRGTGNQETQYF. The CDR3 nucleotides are TGTGCCACCAGCAGAGGGACAGGCAACCAAGAGACCCAGTACTTC.

CDR3 loop: CASSPNLAGGTNTGELFF. The CDR3 coding sequence is TGTGCCAGCAGTCCCAACCTAGCGGGGGGGACGAACACCGGGGAGCTGTTTTTT. The V gene is TRBV27, the J gene TRBJ2-2; 12 nucleotides match TRBD2. The V gene end was trimmed by 5 bases and the J gene end by 0 bases; junction bases not matched to a gene: 7. CDR3 length: 18 amino acids. Germline CDR1 reads MNHEY; CDR2 reads SMNVEV (reference sequence).

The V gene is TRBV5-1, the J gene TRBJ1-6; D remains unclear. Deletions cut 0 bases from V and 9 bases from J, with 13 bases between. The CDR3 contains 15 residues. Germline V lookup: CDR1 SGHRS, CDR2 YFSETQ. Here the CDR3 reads CASSLGAGLGSPLHF. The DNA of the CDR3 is TGCGCCAGCAGCTTGGGGGCAGGCCTAGGTTCACCCCTCCACTTT.